What follows are 31 T cell receptor beta chains derived from one specimen sequenced in a study of shared clonotypes between healthy human individuals. The data were produced by immunoSEQ multiplex PCR, yet TCRdb's version contains in-frame clones alone and is incomplete. Counted here are a few million clones, around 94% occurring once; the ten biggest clones make up over 0.12%. Source material: naive CD4+ T cells sorted from blood. As for subset: CD45RA+ positively selected. The source of these receptors is a man aged 18 to 29 in good health.

This chain uses TRBV28 with TRBJ2-5; 12 positions agree with TRBD2. Germline-derived CDR1 and CDR2 are MDHEN and SYDVKM. Losses at the gene ends were 1 base for V and 4 bases for J; bases not matched to a gene: 7. The CDR3 sequence is 17 residues long. The CDR3 sequence: CASSLFPSGGAGETQYF. CDR3 DNA sequence: TGTGCCAGCAGTTTATTCCCTAGCGGGGGGGCGGGAGAGACCCAGTACTTC.

About this clone itself: Other nucleotide sequences from this sample produce the same CDR3. The J gene is TRBJ2-2, the V gene TRBV27; no clear D. V lost 5 bases to trimming and J lost 3 bases, with 4 bases between them. This CDR3 has 12 residues. CDR1 and CDR2 (germline): MNHEY, SMNVEV (reference sequence). The CDR3 is CASSPYTGELFF. The CDR3 DNA reads as TGTGCCAGCAGTCCCTACACCGGGGAGCTGTTTTTT.

Only one count was recorded for this clone. The rearrangement uses TRBV6-5 and TRBJ2-7; D uncertain. The germline V gene has CDR1 MNHEY and CDR2 SVGAGI. The CDR3 contains 13 residues. V gave up 5 bases and J gave up 5 bases, with 13 bases separating them. CDR3 sequence: CASSRITTDEQYF. The CDR3, as DNA: TGTGCCAGCAGTAGAATCACGACGGACGAGCAGTACTTC.

The chain links TRBV5-1 to TRBJ2-7; weak D call: TRBD1 (6 bases). V was clipped by 5 bases and J by 5 bases, with 20 bases between them. CDR1 is SGHRS, CDR2 YFSETQ, per germline. The CDR3 loop spans 15 amino acids. The CDR3 loop is CASSSTGSQRDEQYF. The CDR3 coding sequence is TGCGCCAGCAGTTCAACAGGGAGCCAAAGGGACGAGCAGTACTTC.

This CDR3 is CASAQGATVYGYTF. CDR3 sequence (DNA): TGTGCCAGTGCACAGGGGGCGACGGTCTATGGCTACACCTTC. The gene calls are TRBV5-6 and TRBJ1-2, with 9 bases lining up with TRBD1. The V and J ends lost 8 bases and 4 bases, in that order; junction bases with no gene match: 9. Germline V CDR1 and CDR2: SGHDT, YYEEEE. The CDR3 covers 14 residues.

The chain couples TRBV18 to TRBJ2-3, with TRBD1 identical over 8 bases. V dropped 6 bases and J dropped 4; count of bases not matched to a gene: 6. There are 14 residues in the CDR3. Per germline, CDR1 KGHSH and CDR2 LQKENI. The DNA for the CDR3 is TGTGCCAGCTCGCCTTCGACAGGGGCAGATACGCAGTATTTT. Encoded protein: CASSPSTGADTQYF.

The rearrangement joins TRBV6-4 to TRBJ2-3, with 7 bases that match TRBD1. From germline, CDR1 is MRHNA and CDR2 SNTAGT. Trimming at V came to 6 bases and at J to 1 base, leaving 1 base not matched to a gene. The CDR3 spans 13 residues. As DNA, the CDR3 is TGTGCCAGCAGCGGACAGGGCACAGATACGCAGTATTTT. This gives the protein CASSGQGTDTQYF.

The chain is built from TRBV6-5 and TRBJ2-5; 9 nucleotides agree with TRBD1. CDR1 is MNHEY, CDR2 SVGAGI, per germline. The V gene end was trimmed by 6 bases and the J gene end by 5 bases; junction bases not matched to a gene: 10. The CDR3 has 15 residues. The CDR3 is CASRPLTGGGETQYF. The CDR3 DNA is TGTGCCAGCAGACCACTTACAGGGGGCGGCGAGACCCAGTACTTC.

This sequence joins TRBV19 and TRBJ1-5, with D unclear. The CDR3 totals 12 residues. Germline CDR1 is LNHDA and CDR2 is SQIVND (reference sequence). Trimming took off 8 bases at V and 6 bases at J, with 11 bases between the two ends. The CDR3 nucleotides are TGTGCCAGTGCATTGGCGAGTCAGCCCCAGCATTTT. It encodes CASALASQPQHF.

In this sample, this clone turned up once. The chain has TRBV28 and TRBJ2-7; D not resolved. CDR1 MDHEN and CDR2 SYDVKM come from the germline V gene. Trimming left V 7 bases short and J 6 bases short, with 13 bases between. This CDR3 contains 12 residues. The CDR3, as DNA: TGTGCCAGCAACCTCCTTATGGCCGAGCAGTACTTC. It yields the protein CASNLLMAEQYF.

V and J are TRBV10-3 and TRBJ2-7; maybe TRBD1 (5 bases). The CDR3 contains 13 residues. The V gene's germline CDR1 is ENHRY and CDR2 SYGVKD. The V end was cut by 10 bases, the J end by 5 bases, with 18 bases between. The CDR3, as DNA: TGTGCCAGTACCCCAGGGCGCAGGCACGAGCAGTACTTC. This gives the protein CASTPGRRHEQYF.

The chain recombines TRBV25-1 with TRBJ1-2, with D possibly matching TRBD1 (6 bases). The CDR3 loop spans 14 amino acids. CDR1 and CDR2 (germline): MGHDK, SYGVNS. The V end was cut by 3 bases, the J end by 7 bases, with 15 bases between. CDR3 loop: CASSEPGAVIGYTF. The CDR3 DNA reads as TGTGCCAGCAGTGAGCCGGGGGCAGTTATTGGCTACACCTTC.

The V and J genes are TRBV27 and TRBJ1-2; D unclear. Trimming pared 2 bases from V and 6 bases from J, leaving 7 bases between. This CDR3 has 12 residues. CDR1 and CDR2 from the germline V gene are MNHEY and SMNVEV (reference sequence). CDR3 sequence reads: CASSLKGNGYTF. DNA for the CDR3: TGTGCCAGCAGTTTAAAAGGGAATGGCTACACCTTC.

This clone was counted a single time. V and J are TRBV11-3 and TRBJ2-3, with no clear D. V was cut by 1 base and J by 0 bases, with 14 bases left in between. In germline, CDR1 is SGHNT, CDR2 YENEEA. The CDR3 extends over 17 amino acids. Here the CDR3 DNA reads TGTGCCAGCAGCTTAGGCGGAAACCACCCCAGCACAGATACGCAGTATTTT. Amino acid sequence: CASSLGGNHPSTDTQYF.

The V gene is TRBV10-2, the J gene TRBJ1-4; the D gene is possibly TRBD1 (6 bases). V was shortened by 3 bases and J by 4 bases, with 12 bases between the two germline ends. The CDR3 consists of 15 residues. The germline gives CDR1 WSHSY, CDR2 SAAADI. The CDR3 DNA is TGCGCCAGCAGTGACCGGACAGAGTATAATGAAAAACTGTTTTTT. Its protein product is CASSDRTEYNEKLFF.

CDR3: CASSLEGGTRDEQFF. DNA for the CDR3: TGCGCCAGCAGCTTGGAAGGCGGGACACGCGATGAGCAGTTCTTC. V is TRBV5-1 and J is TRBJ2-1, with D perhaps given as TRBD1 or TRBD2 (6 bases each). CDR3 length equals 15 residues. The germline gives CDR1 SGHRS, CDR2 YFSETQ. V shed 0 bases and J shed 8 bases, with 15 bases lying between them.

The chain couples TRBV9 to TRBJ2-7; D perhaps matches TRBD1 (6 bases). The ends were cut back, 0 bases at V and 0 bases at J, with 10 bases in the middle. The CDR3 covers 15 residues. The germline gives CDR1 SGDLS, CDR2 YYNGEE. The DNA of the CDR3 is TGTGCCAGCAGCGTAGAGGGGGACACCTCCTACGAGCAGTACTTC. Amino acid sequence: CASSVEGDTSYEQYF.

The chain employs TRBV9 and TRBJ2-1; a possible D gene is TRBD1 (5 bases). This CDR3 spans 12 amino acids. V was clipped by 0 bases and J by 13 bases, with 11 bases between them. Germline values: CDR1 SGDLS, CDR2 YYNGEE. The CDR3 DNA follows: TGTGCCAGCAGCGTAGAGGCAGGGCCACAGTTCTTC. Amino acid sequence: CASSVEAGPQFF.

This clone was detected once. This chain links TRBV5-1 with TRBJ2-1; no clear D. In germline, CDR1 is SGHRS, CDR2 YFSETQ. CDR3 length: 14 amino acids. V shed 1 base and J shed 6 bases, with 11 bases lying between them. The CDR3 nucleotides read TGCGCCAGCAGCTTGTCTCCCCCCGGCAATGAGCAGTTCTTC. This codes for CASSLSPPGNEQFF.

As concerns this clone: The same CDR3 is also encoded by other DNA sequences in this sample. The rearrangement joins TRBV15 to TRBJ1-5, with no clear D. The germline V gene encodes CDR1 LNHNV and CDR2 YYDKDF (reference sequence). The CDR3 runs to 14 residues. Trimming removed 0 bases from V and 4 bases from J, with 7 bases in between. CDR3 loop: CATSRDHGNQPQHF. CDR3 coding DNA: TGTGCCACCAGCAGAGATCACGGAAATCAGCCCCAGCATTTT.

V is TRBV19 and J is TRBJ1-5, with 8 bases matching TRBD1. Losses at the gene ends were 3 bases for V and 3 bases for J; bases not matched to a gene: 1. The V gene's germline CDR1 is LNHDA and CDR2 SQIVND (reference sequence). This CDR3 contains 14 residues. CDR3 sequence reads: CASSMTGDNQPQHF. CDR3 in DNA: TGTGCCAGTAGTATGACAGGGGACAATCAGCCCCAGCATTTT.

The chain joins TRBV18 to TRBJ1-2, with unresolved D. This CDR3 has 14 residues. Trimming took 5 bases from V and 0 from J, leaving 10 bases between them. Germline loops: CDR1 KGHSH, CDR2 LQKENI. The CDR3 region is CASSTGYSNYGYTF. The DNA of the CDR3 is TGTGCCAGCTCAACTGGCTATTCTAACTATGGCTACACCTTC.

In regard to this clone: Its ends do not fully match the called genes, so a read error is possible. V usage is TRBV6-5 and J usage is TRBJ2-7, with D hard to call. The CDR3 loop spans 8 amino acids. Per the germline V gene, CDR1 is MNHEY and CDR2 is SVGAGI. This chain's CDR3 is CASSPGPF. The CDR3 nucleotides are TGTGCCAGCAGCCCCGGGCCATTC.

V is TRBV5-1 and J is TRBJ2-5; D is ambiguous. The CDR3 consists of 14 residues. Germline loops: CDR1 SGHRS, CDR2 YFSETQ. Trimming stripped 4 bases from V and 2 bases from J, with 12 bases between. The CDR3 region has the DNA TGCGCCAGCAGCCCGACGGACGGTCAAGAGACCCAGTACTTC. This encodes CASSPTDGQETQYF.

This clone was seen once. The V and J genes are TRBV30 and TRBJ2-7; TRBD2 agrees at 7 bases. The length of the CDR3 is 15 residues. The ends lost 0 bases at V and 0 bases at J; junction bases unmatched: 5. In germline, CDR1 is GTSNPN, CDR2 SVGIG (reference sequence). This chain's CDR3 is CAWSVAGLSSYEQYF. Here the CDR3 DNA reads TGTGCCTGGAGTGTAGCGGGACTCAGCTCCTACGAGCAGTACTTC.

The chain links TRBV5-5 to TRBJ1-1; D unresolved. Per the germline V gene, CDR1 is SGHKS and CDR2 is YYEKEE (reference sequence). CDR3 size: 15 residues. V was cut by 1 base and J by 1 base, with 11 bases left in between. The CDR3 loop reads CASSLMDGSNTEAFF. CDR3 nucleotide sequence: TGTGCCAGCAGCTTGATGGATGGGTCGAACACTGAAGCTTTCTTT.

The chain is built from TRBV5-4 and TRBJ2-5; D is possibly TRBD1 or TRBD2 (5 bases each). Germline V gene data show CDR1 as SGHNT and CDR2 as YYREEE (reference sequence). This CDR3 spans 15 amino acids. Deletions cut 4 bases from V and 2 bases from J, with 15 bases between. The CDR3 loop is CASSPDGTGQETQYF. The CDR3 DNA reads as TGTGCCAGCAGCCCGGACGGGACGGGTCAAGAGACCCAGTACTTC.

In its sample, this clone was seen a few times. The chain combines TRBV6-1 with TRBJ1-1; D is ambiguous. Trimming took off 5 bases at V and 2 bases at J, with 12 bases between the two ends. Germline assignment: CDR1 MNHNS and CDR2 SASEGT. The CDR3 totals 14 residues. DNA of the CDR3: TGTGCCAGCAGTTCTCAGAGTCCTAACACTGAAGCTTTCTTT. This sequence encodes CASSSQSPNTEAFF.

This chain connects TRBV2 to TRBJ2-3; perhaps D is TRBD1 or TRBD2 (5 bases each). Germline V gene data show CDR1 as SNHLY and CDR2 as FYNNEI. V lost 6 bases, J lost 4 bases, and 8 bases lay in between. CDR3 length: 12 amino acids. The CDR3, as DNA: TGTGCCAGCAGGGGGGTCGCAGATACGCAGTATTTT. It encodes CASRGVADTQYF.

The chain recombines TRBV10-1 with TRBJ1-1, with a weak D call TRBD1 (5 bases). The CDR3 length is 14 residues. V lost 3 bases to trimming and J lost 1 base, with 9 bases between them. Germline V gene data show CDR1 as WNHNN and CDR2 as SYGVQD (reference sequence). The CDR3: CASSDSDRNTEAFF. The CDR3 DNA follows: TGCGCCAGCAGTGATTCCGACAGGAACACTGAAGCTTTCTTT.

The chain recombines TRBV5-1 with TRBJ1-4; tentative D call: TRBD1 (5 bases). CDR1 and CDR2 (germline): SGHRS, YFSETQ. Trimming pared 4 bases from V and 8 bases from J, leaving 18 bases between. This CDR3 comprises 15 residues. DNA of the CDR3: TGCGCCAGCAGCACCCTCGGACACCTGGGGGAAAAACTGTTTTTT. Its protein is CASSTLGHLGEKLFF.